The sequence of this T cell receptor beta chain was determined in a study of T and B cells in COVID-19 patients. Study-wide background: Recovered patients mostly had mild to moderate COVID-19 managed as outpatients. Of approximately 21 active-infection patients, approximately 12 were critically ill with mechanical ventilation or extracorporeal membrane oxygenation. Whole-study findings and limits: Active COVID-19 showed highly clonal TRB repertoires; recovery showed diversity and richness above healthy donors. Symptomatic-phase blood samples from mildly ill patients and early samples from severe cases were scarce.

This clonotype is medium-sized within its sample. What it binds is unknown. TRB rearrangements were amplified by multiplex PCR with BIOMED2 TRB-A/B primers. TCRdb analysed the multiplex PCR reads with MiXCR anew, one entry per CDR3 protein. The sample includes 4,000 to 5,000 distinct CDR3 sequences, under 30% of them seen just once. Each TRB amplification used roughly 220-550 ng of genomic DNA from blood. Germline assignment: CDR1 MNHEY and CDR2 SMNVEV (reference sequence). Trimming stripped 6 bases from V and 0 bases from J, with 9 bases between. This CDR3 comprises 15 residues. This TCR was sampled from a human donor with active COVID-19. J is TRBJ2-6 and V is TRBV27; no definite D call. The specimen was blood. CDR3 DNA: TGTGCCAGCAGCTTAAGCCCCTCTGGGGCCAACGTCCTGACTTTC. Protein: CASSLSPSGANVLTF.